The next 32 T cell receptor beta chains were all read from a single sample in a study of T cell responses to AZD1222 COVID-19 vaccine. The protocol was immunoSEQ multiplex PCR, while the TCRdb copy is restricted to in-frame clones and leaves out a portion. The table lists more than 150,000 clones, 92% of them singletons. The sample here was peripheral blood, taken 28 days after the second AZD1222 dose. These receptors all stem from an adult who received the AZD1222 COVID-19 vaccine.

The chain is built from TRBV12-3 or TRBV12-4 and TRBJ1-5; D not certain. Trimming stripped 6 bases from V and 9 bases from J, with 9 bases between. The CDR3 covers 11 residues. The CDR3 DNA reads TGTGCCAGCAGCAATCTAGGGCCCCAGCATTTT. Its protein is CASSNLGPQHF.

The CDR3 loop is CASSRRRENTGELFF. The CDR3 region has the DNA TGTGCCAGCAGTCGAAGACGGGAGAACACCGGGGAGCTGTTTTTT. The chain has TRBV27 and TRBJ2-2; D perhaps matches TRBD2 (5 bases). From germline, CDR1 is MNHEY and CDR2 SMNVEV (reference sequence). There are 15 residues in the CDR3. V was clipped by 5 bases and J by 1 base, with 11 bases between them.

In its sample, this clone was seen once. The rearrangement uses TRBV19 and TRBJ1-5, with TRBD1 matching 8 bases. The CDR3 has 13 residues. The J segment lost 7 bases and the V segment lost 5 bases, leaving 4 bases of the junction unmatched. Germline V CDR1 and CDR2: LNHDA, SQIVND (reference sequence). CDR3 sequence (DNA): TGTGCCAGTAGTCCAGGGGGCGCACAGCCCCAGCATTTT. Translated, it gives CASSPGGAQPQHF.

The chain recombines TRBV28 with TRBJ1-1; TRBD1 agrees at 8 bases. The CDR3 is 12 residues long. The germline gives CDR1 MDHEN, CDR2 SYDVKM. Trimming cost V 6 bases and J 7 bases; bases outside gene matches: 4. The CDR3, as DNA: TGTGCCAGCAGACAGGGGGACCATGAAGCTTTCTTT. Protein: CASRQGDHEAFF.

This sequence joins TRBV4-3 and TRBJ2-1; 9 nucleotides align to TRBD2. Germline CDR1 LGHNA, CDR2 YSLEER. The CDR3 is 16 amino acids. J gave up 3 bases and V 1 base, and 4 bases lay outside the gene matches. The CDR3 region has the DNA TGCGCCAGCAGCCAAGGCTGGACTAGCGACTACAATGAGCAGTTCTTC. This gives the protein CASSQGWTSDYNEQFF.

The rearrangement joins TRBV4-2 to TRBJ2-1; 12 nucleotides match TRBD2. From germline, CDR1 is LGHNA and CDR2 YNFKEQ. V lost 0 bases, J lost 3 bases, and 3 bases stayed unmatched. This CDR3 spans 17 amino acids. The CDR3 is CASSQDLGLAGYNEQFF. The CDR3, as DNA: TGTGCCAGCAGCCAAGATTTGGGACTAGCGGGCTACAATGAGCAGTTCTTC.

The CDR3 here is CASSSLRTAMGGQFF. The CDR3 DNA reads TGTGCCAGCAGCTCGCTACGGACGGCCATGGGGGGGCAGTTCTTC. This chain connects TRBV7-2 to TRBJ2-1; D might be TRBD2 (6 bases). V lost 4 bases and J lost 12, with 22 bases in between. The CDR3 is 15 amino acids. CDR1 SGHTA and CDR2 FQGNSA come from the germline V gene. The full variable domain, rest sourced from reference TRBV7-2 and TRBJ2-1, is GAGVSQSPSNKVTEKGKDVELRCDPISGHTALYWYRQSLGQGLEFLIYFQGNSAPDKSGLPSDRFSAERTGGSVSTLTIQRTQQEDSAVYLCASSSLRTAMGGQFFGPGTRLTVL.

The chain uses TRBV19 and TRBJ2-4, with D possibly being TRBD2 (6 bases). V was cut by 3 bases and J by 8 bases, with 8 bases left in between. Per germline, CDR1 LNHDA and CDR2 SQIVND (reference sequence). The CDR3 is 12 amino acids. CDR3 loop: CASSIGGDIQYF. The CDR3 DNA reads TGTGCCAGTAGTATTGGAGGGGACATTCAGTACTTC.

The chain carries TRBV28 and TRBJ1-5; TRBD1 matches at 9 bases. Germline V gives CDR1 MDHEN, CDR2 SYDVKM. This CDR3 is built from 15 residues. The ends lost 6 bases at V and 6 bases at J; junction bases unmatched: 9. For the CDR3, the DNA is TGTGCCAGCAGCTCAACAGGGGGCGGAGGTCAGCCCCAGCATTTT. It specifies CASSSTGGGGQPQHF.

This clone appeared a single time. V is TRBV11-3 and J is TRBJ2-7; TRBD2 aligns across 7 bases. The CDR3 contains 14 residues. The V and J ends lost 8 bases and 3 bases, in that order; junction bases with no gene match: 10. Germline CDR1 and CDR2: SGHNT and YENEEA. The CDR3 loop is CASSLGGISYEQYF. CDR3 sequence (DNA): TGTGCCAGCTCTCTCGGGGGGATAAGCTACGAGCAGTACTTC.

CDR3 DNA: TGTGCCAGCAGCTTAAATCCAATGACACTTAATGAAGCTTTCTTT. Translated: CASSLNPMTLNEAFF. This chain connects TRBV7-3 to TRBJ1-1; D is uncertain. The V end lost 1 base, the J end lost 7 bases, and 16 bases lay between the germline ends. Germline CDR1 and CDR2: SGHTA and FQGTGA. The CDR3 runs 15 residues.

V and J are TRBV7-5 and TRBJ1-4. TRBV7-5 is a listed pseudogene. The CDR3 loop spans 16 amino acids. For the CDR3, the DNA is TGTGCCAGAAGCTTAGTGGAGGGGCCAACTAATGAAAAACTGTTTTTT. Its protein product is CARSLVEGPTNEKLFF.

V usage is TRBV7-2 and J usage is TRBJ2-2; 8 nucleotides match TRBD1. The V and J ends lost 1 base and 4 bases, in that order; junction bases with no gene match: 11. Germline assignment: CDR1 SGHTA and CDR2 FQGNSA. CDR3 length: 18 residues. CDR3 nucleotides: TGTGCCAGCAGCTTAGTGGGCAGGGGGCGCTCGACCACCGGGGAGCTGTTTTTT. It encodes CASSLVGRGRSTTGELFF.

This clone was counted a single time. This sequence joins TRBV7-6 and TRBJ2-3; TRBD1 might be the D (5 bases). Per germline, CDR1 SGHVS and CDR2 FNYEAQ. Trimming left V 5 bases short and J 3 bases short, with 15 bases between. CDR3 length equals 15 residues. CDR3 sequence: CASSGAAERTDTQYF. The CDR3 DNA is TGTGCCAGCAGCGGGGCGGCGGAGAGGACAGATACGCAGTATTTT.

This clone came up once. The chain uses TRBV28 and TRBJ1-3; D possibly corresponds to TRBD1 (6 bases). Trimming shortened V by 4 bases and J by 0 bases, and 10 bases separated the two germline ends. CDR3 length: 15 residues. Germline V gene data show CDR1 as MDHEN and CDR2 as SYDVKM. The CDR3 DNA follows: TGTGCCAGCAGTTCGACAGGACACTCTGGAAACACCATATATTTT. Its protein product is CASSSTGHSGNTIYF.

The chain links TRBV21-1 to TRBJ2-7; the D call of TRBD1 is as the table states it, not checked on the DNA. TRBV21-1 is tagged as a pseudogene. CDR3 length: 15 residues. The CDR3, as DNA: TGTGCCATGGGGTTTCGGGGACAGGGGATCTACGAGCAGTACTTC. It specifies CAMGFRGQGIYEQYF.

V is TRBV3-1 (or the pseudogene TRBV3-2) and J is TRBJ2-1; D is ambiguous. V was shortened by 0 bases and J by 1 base, with 4 bases between the two germline ends. There are 14 residues in the CDR3. Germline CDR1 reads LGHDT; CDR2 reads YNNKEL (reference sequence). The CDR3, as DNA: TGTGCCAGCAGCCAAGAAGTTTCCTACAATGAGCAGTTCTTC. Amino acids: CASSQEVSYNEQFF.

This chain links TRBV7-9 with TRBJ1-2; 10 nucleotides agree with TRBD1. The CDR3 spans 15 residues. Germline CDR1 and CDR2: SEHNR and FQNEAQ (reference sequence). With V trimmed by 4 bases and J by 2 bases, 4 bases remained unmatched. The CDR3 DNA reads TGTGCCAGCAGCTACGGACAGGGGGTAAACTATGGCTACACCTTC. The encoded protein is CASSYGQGVNYGYTF. The entire variable domain, with the rest obtained from reference TRBV7-9 and TRBJ1-2, is as follows: DTGVSQNPRHKITKRGQNVTFRCDPISEHNRLYWYRQTLGQGPEFLTYFQNEAQLEKSRLLSDRFSAERPKGSFSTLEIQRTEQGDSAMYLCASSYGQGVNYGYTFGSGTRLTVV.

V usage is TRBV27 and J usage is TRBJ1-4; unclear D gene. Per the germline V gene, CDR1 is MNHEY and CDR2 is SMNVEV (reference sequence). Between the trimmed V and J ends, which lost 2 bases and 0 bases, there was a span of 7 bases. This CDR3 region has 15 residues. The CDR3 DNA reads as TGTGCCAGCAGTTTAGTTCTGGCAACTAATGAAAAACTGTTTTTT. Its protein product is CASSLVLATNEKLFF.

With respect to this clone: This is likely a read error, given that the CDR3 carries no conserved phenylalanine or tryptophan at its end. Because the CDR3's place on the DNA is in doubt, the DNA is left out and the CDR3 is given as listed by TCRdb. The chain uses TRBV23-1 and TRBJ1-2; the table calls TRBD1, which could not be checked here. TRBV23-1 is identified as an open reading frame with a role that is uncertain. The CDR3 is made up of 12 amino acids, end residues included. The CDR3: CATPRQGENWGV.

V and J are TRBV7-2 and TRBJ1-1; D gene ambiguous. There are 12 residues in the CDR3. CDR1 and CDR2 (germline): SGHTA, FQGNSA. V lost 5 bases to trimming and J lost 1 base, with 5 bases between them. Here the CDR3 reads CASSIQNTEAFF. The DNA for the CDR3 is TGTGCCAGCAGCATCCAGAACACTGAAGCTTTCTTT.

The V and J genes are TRBV5-6 and TRBJ2-7; 7 bases line up with TRBD1. The V segment lost 3 bases and the J segment 3 bases; nucleotides outside the gene matches: 6. There are 14 residues in the CDR3. Germline CDR1 SGHDT, CDR2 YYEEEE. CDR3 residues: CASSSKWDSYEQYF. In DNA form, the CDR3 reads TGTGCCAGCAGCTCGAAGTGGGACAGCTACGAGCAGTACTTC. The complete variable domain, with remaining parts taken from reference TRBV5-6 and TRBJ2-7, reads DAGVTQSPTHLIKTRGQQVTLRCSPKSGHDTVSWYQQALGQGPQFIFQYYEEEERQRGNFPDRFSGHQFPNYSSELNVNALLLGDSALYLCASSSKWDSYEQYFGPGTRLTVT.

The chain combines TRBV7-3 with TRBJ1-5, with TRBD1 as a possible D gene (5 bases). CDR1 SGHTA and CDR2 FQGTGA come from the germline V gene. This CDR3 is 13 amino acids long. Trimming pared 5 bases from V and 9 bases from J, leaving 14 bases between. The CDR3 protein is CASSPGLGGPQHF. DNA for the CDR3: TGTGCCAGCAGCCCTGGACTGGGGGGGCCCCAGCATTTT. Supplemented by reference TRBV7-3 and TRBJ1-5, the full variable domain reads GAGVSQTPSNKVTEKGKYVELRCDPISGHTALYWYRQSLGQGPEFLIYFQGTGAADDSGLPNDRFFAVRPEGSVSTLKIQRTERGDSAVYLCASSPGLGGPQHFGDGTRLSIL.

V and J are TRBV7-9 and TRBJ1-1, with D possibly matching TRBD1 (5 bases). The germline V and J ends were trimmed by 2 bases and 3 bases, with 13 bases remaining between them. The CDR3 extends over 15 amino acids. Germline values: CDR1 SEHNR, CDR2 FQNEAQ (reference sequence). CDR3 coding DNA: TGTGCCAGCAGCTTACAGGGCTTTATCGACACTGAAGCTTTCTTT. Its protein is CASSLQGFIDTEAFF.

The chain is built from TRBV6-1 and TRBJ2-1; possible D gene TRBD1, 5 bases. The CDR3 is 11 amino acids. Germline V gene lookup returns CDR1 MNHNS and CDR2 SASEGT. Trimming pared 3 bases from V and 12 bases from J, leaving 9 bases between. CDR3 loop: CASSEGPGQFF. For the CDR3, the DNA is TGTGCCAGCAGTGAGGGGCCGGGGCAGTTCTTC.

The chain carries TRBV30 and TRBJ2-7; 13 positions agree with TRBD2. In germline, CDR1 is GTSNPN, CDR2 SVGIG (reference sequence). The V gene end was trimmed by 1 base and the J gene end by 3 bases; junction bases not matched to a gene: 0. The CDR3 is made up of 14 amino acids. In DNA, the CDR3 is TGTGCCTGGAGTGGGACTAGCGGGAGCTACGAGCAGTACTTC. Translating it yields CAWSGTSGSYEQYF.

The table lists this clone with a few counts. The J gene is TRBJ2-7, the V gene TRBV6-6, with D tentatively TRBD1 or TRBD2 (5 bases each). Germline loops: CDR1 MNHNY, CDR2 SVGAGI (reference sequence). The CDR3 spans 12 residues. With 7 bases removed from V and 1 base from J, the gap between germline ends came to 8 bases. The CDR3 sequence is CASKRGSYEQYF. The CDR3 DNA follows: TGTGCCAGCAAGAGGGGATCCTACGAGCAGTACTTC.

The rearrangement links TRBV9 to TRBJ2-2, with 9 bases lining up with TRBD2. V was pared by 0 bases and J by 1 base, with 4 bases of the junction left unmatched. The CDR3 is 17 residues long. Germline V gene lookup returns CDR1 SGDLS and CDR2 YYNGEE. The CDR3 sequence is CASSVAASGKNTGELFF. CDR3 DNA sequence: TGTGCCAGCAGCGTAGCGGCTAGCGGGAAGAACACCGGGGAGCTGTTTTTT. Using reference TRBV9 and TRBJ2-2 for the parts outside the CDR3, the full variable domain is DSGVTQTPKHLITATGQRVTLRCSPRSGDLSVYWYQQSLDQGLQFLIQYYNGEERAKGNILERFSAQQFPDLHSELNLSSLELGDSALYFCASSVAASGKNTGELFFGEGSRLTVL.

V usage is TRBV27 and J usage is TRBJ2-7; the match to TRBD2 covers 8 bases. The CDR3 consists of 16 residues. Germline CDR1 and CDR2: MNHEY and SMNVEV (reference sequence). Unmatched junction bases numbered 7, after V lost 0 bases and J lost 3 bases. The CDR3 here is CASSLSRGTSRYEQYF. For the CDR3, the DNA is TGTGCCAGCAGTTTATCGAGGGGGACTAGTCGCTACGAGCAGTACTTC.

The V gene is TRBV5-4, the J gene TRBJ1-4; the match to TRBD1 covers 9 bases. J gave up 5 bases and V 4 bases, and 6 bases lay outside the gene matches. Germline V gene lookup returns CDR1 SGHNT and CDR2 YYREEE (reference sequence). The CDR3 extends over 15 amino acids. The chain's CDR3 is CASSDLQGANEKLFF. As DNA, the CDR3 is TGTGCCAGCAGCGACTTACAGGGGGCGAATGAAAAACTGTTTTTT. The full variable domain, completed using reference TRBV5-4 and TRBJ1-4, is ETGVTQSPTHLIKTRGQQVTLRCSSQSGHNTVSWYQQALGQGPQFIFQYYREEENGRGNFPPRFSGLQFPNYSSELNVNALELDDSALYLCASSDLQGANEKLFFGSGTQLSVL.

The chain has TRBV9 and TRBJ1-2, with TRBD1 as a possible D gene (6 bases). V was clipped by 4 bases and J by 2 bases, with 15 bases between them. The length of the CDR3 is 15 residues. The germline V gene encodes CDR1 SGDLS and CDR2 YYNGEE. As DNA, the CDR3 is TGTGCCAGCAGCCCCCACGAGGGGGAGAACTATGGCTACACCTTC. Translation gives CASSPHEGENYGYTF.

The V call is TRBV6-5, the J call TRBJ2-7; TRBD1 agrees at 11 bases. This CDR3 comprises 16 residues. Trimming at V came to 4 bases and at J to 4 bases, leaving 9 bases not matched to a gene. CDR1 MNHEY and CDR2 SVGAGI come from the germline V gene. CDR3 region: CASSSTGTGGFYEQYF. CDR3 nucleotides: TGTGCCAGCAGTTCAACCGGGACAGGGGGTTTTTACGAGCAGTACTTC.